This T cell receptor (beta chain) comes out of a study of OX40 agonist ivuxolimab in advanced cancers. At the level of the study: Ivuxolimab was administered intravenously to patients at 0.01 to 10 mg/kg every 2 weeks. Earlier anti-PD-1, anti-PD-L1 or anti-CTLA-4 therapy was permitted; 40% had received some.

Repertoires were generated with immunoSEQ multiplex PCR, while TCRdb's copy carries only in-frame clones and drops some. The sample consists of under 70,000 clones, approximately 90% of them appearing once. The J segment lost 4 bases and the V segment lost 6 bases, leaving 2 bases of the junction unmatched. Per the germline V gene, CDR1 is MDHEN and CDR2 is SYDVKM. This CDR3 contains 13 residues. This specimen consisted of CD4+ or CD8+ T cells sorted from blood, obtained in a trial of the OX40 agonist ivuxolimab. This sequence joins TRBV28 and TRBJ2-7; the match to TRBD2 covers 11 bases. The sequence was obtained from an adult with an advanced solid tumor such as melanoma, head and neck, liver or kidney cancer. The CDR3 sequence is CASSRTSGYEQYF. The DNA of the CDR3 is TGTGCCAGCAGCCGGACTAGCGGGTACGAGCAGTACTTC.